The clone carrying this TCR beta chain was picked up many times. The sample holds other DNA sequences that translate to the same CDR3. The CDR3 has 12 residues. Trimming pared 3 bases from V and 5 bases from J, leaving 8 bases between. Germline CDR1 is KGHSH and CDR2 is LQKENI. The sample originates from a study of beta chain features in type 1 diabetes. Isolated RNA was reverse transcribed in full, so expressed TCRB transcripts were sequenced. Clones were sequenced by immunoSEQ multiplex PCR, and TCRdb holds only the in-frame ones, with some missing. The sample holds hundreds of thousands of clones; more than 9% are singletons and the top ten take around 0.037%.

The clonotype was recovered from a woman between 18 and 30 years old in good health. V is TRBV18 and J is TRBJ2-7; tentatively, D is TRBD2 (6 bases). The sample comprised naive CD4+ T cells from blood. The CDR3 DNA follows: TGTGCCAGCTCACCCTCGGGAGACGAGCAGTACTTC. Translated, it gives CASSPSGDEQYF.